This T cell receptor beta chain was documented in a study of T cell repertoires in cytomegalovirus infection (dated by TCRdb to between 2019 and 2020). Turning to the overall study: Donor HLA type was relevant to the analysis, because carriage of CMV infection together with the matching HLA type was indicated by public TCR beta signatures.

CDR1 SEHNR and CDR2 FQNEAQ are derived from the germline V gene (reference sequence). Trimming at the junction amounts to 5 bases on V and 7 bases on J, and the germline ends lie 9 bases apart. Including cysteine and phenylalanine, the CDR3 has 12 amino acids. Here the CDR3 DNA is all that survives: 36 bases in frame from base 1. Study-wide findings and limitations: Cumulative frequency of public TCR beta family members discriminated carriers of CMV infection plus the relevant HLA type in this cohort and an independent roughly 320-donor cohort. The ex vivo response was dominated by HLA-C-restricted CMV-specific TCR beta clonotypes, which also provided the single most frequent clonotype in two of eight donors.

The sample was run on an Illumina HiSeq 1500. TCRdb trimmed public reads at Q25 via fastp, called clones via MiXCR and kept in-frame beta chains. Each record represents a unique CDR3 protein, reported with the most common genes and DNA among its rows. This sample lists approximately 490,000 distinct CDR3 sequences; over 9% were detected once. 9.5% to 13% of the sample belongs to the ten largest clones. A few counts support this clonotype. Its binding antigen is unknown. No quality values exist for individual bases; no much larger clone is one base distant. Recombination joined TRBV7-9 with TRBJ2-4; the D gene is perhaps TRBD2, on 6 matching bases. The specimen sequenced was PBMCs. This clonotype originated in a human donor in good health (CMV status not recorded). Some clones in this sample may be carry-over from other donors' samples. The DNA is as follows: TGTGCCAGCAGCGACCGGGAGAACATTCAGTACTTC. Its protein product is CASSDRENIQYF. With all but the CDR3 taken from the reference TRBV7-9 and TRBJ2-4 genes, the full variable domain is: DTGVSQNPRHKITKRGQNVTFRCDPISEHNRLYWYRQTLGQGPEFLTYFQNEAQLEKSRLLSDRFSAERPKGSFSTLEIQRTEQGDSAMYLCASSDRENIQYFGAGTRLSVL.